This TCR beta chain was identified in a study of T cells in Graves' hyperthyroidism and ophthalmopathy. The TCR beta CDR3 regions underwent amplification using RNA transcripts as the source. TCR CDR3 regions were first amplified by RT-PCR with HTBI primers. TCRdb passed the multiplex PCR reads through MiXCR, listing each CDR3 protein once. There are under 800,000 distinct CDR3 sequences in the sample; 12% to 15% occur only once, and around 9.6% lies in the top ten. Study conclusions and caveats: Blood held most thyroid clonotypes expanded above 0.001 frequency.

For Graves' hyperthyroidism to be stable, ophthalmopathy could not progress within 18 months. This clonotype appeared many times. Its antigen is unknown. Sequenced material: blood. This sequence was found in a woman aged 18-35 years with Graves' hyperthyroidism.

The CDR3 nucleotides are TGTGCCAGCGCGCGGGAGCCGTACGAGCAGTACTTC. It codes for CASAREPYEQYF. The chain links TRBV27 to TRBJ2-7, with 7 bases matching TRBD2. CDR1 is MNHEY, CDR2 SMNVEV, per germline (reference sequence). The CDR3 has 12 residues. V lost 8 bases, J lost 4 bases, and 5 bases stayed unmatched.